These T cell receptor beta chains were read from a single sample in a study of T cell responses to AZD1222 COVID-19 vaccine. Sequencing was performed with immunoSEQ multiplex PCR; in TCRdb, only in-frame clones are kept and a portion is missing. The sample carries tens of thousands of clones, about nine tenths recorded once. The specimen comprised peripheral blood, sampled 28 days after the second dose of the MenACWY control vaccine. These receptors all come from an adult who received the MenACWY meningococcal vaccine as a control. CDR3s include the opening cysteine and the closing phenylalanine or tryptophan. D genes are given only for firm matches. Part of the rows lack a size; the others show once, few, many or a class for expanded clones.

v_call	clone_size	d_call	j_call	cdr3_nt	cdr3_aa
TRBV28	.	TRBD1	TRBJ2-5	TGTGCCAGCAGTGGGTCCGGGACAGGGAGAGAGACCCAGTACTTC	CASSGSGTGRETQYF
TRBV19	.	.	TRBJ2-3	TGTGCCAGTACCGGTTCTGGCACAGATACGCAGTATTTT	CASTGSGTDTQYF
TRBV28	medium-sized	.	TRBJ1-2	TGTGCCAGCGACCCCGCGGGGCGCGACTATGGCTACACCTTC	CASDPAGRDYGYTF
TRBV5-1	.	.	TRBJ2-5	TGCGCCAGCAGCTTGGAAGGGGGAAGTCAAGAGACCCAGTACTTC	CASSLEGGSQETQYF
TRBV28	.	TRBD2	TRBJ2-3	TGTGCCAGCAGTTTAGGCGGGAGGGAGGATACGCAGTATTTT	CASSLGGREDTQYF
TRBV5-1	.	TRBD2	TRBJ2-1	TGCGCCAGCAGCTTAGGAGGGAGGGTGGACTACAATGAGCAGTTCTTC	CASSLGGRVDYNEQFF
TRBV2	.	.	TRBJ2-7	TGTGCCAGCAGGGGGGATTCCTACGAGCAGTACTTC	CASRGDSYEQYF
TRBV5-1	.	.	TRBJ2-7	TGCGCCAGCACCGAACAAGGGGTCCCCTCCGAGCAGTACTTC	CASTEQGVPSEQYF
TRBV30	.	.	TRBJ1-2	TGTGCCTGGAAATCGGGGTCCGGAGTTTATGGCTACACCTTC	CAWKSGSGVYGYTF
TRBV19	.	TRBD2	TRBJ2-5	TGTGCCAGTACGGGGGGAAAAGAGACCCAGTACTTC	CASTGGKETQYF